This TCR beta chain is from a study of human T cells and chemical hapten exposure. Overall study results and limits: DPC sensitization did not alter TCRs above 1 in 1000 frequency.

Using its own MiXCR run on the RACE reads, TCRdb lists one record per CDR3 protein. Of roughly 110,000 distinct CDR3 sequences in the sample, around 10% were seen once. This clonotype was picked up a small number of times. Its antigen is currently unknown. Time point denoted: pre-sensitization, week 0. Treatment meaning: therapeutic diphenylcyclopropenone sensitization with weekly scalp DPC. Trimming removed 3 bases at V and 9 bases at J, with 12 bases between. This CDR3 has 14 amino acids. In germline, CDR1 is MDHEN, CDR2 SYDVKM. The sample was whole blood, taken in connection with sensitization to the hapten diphenylcyclopropenone (DPC). The genes are TRBV28 and TRBJ1-6; D not certain. The clonotype originates from a woman aged 45-65 years with alopecia areata. Some clones in this sample may be carry-over from other donors' samples. The CDR3 DNA follows: TGTGCCAGCAGTTTGGACCCCGTGGGTTCACCCCTCCACTTT. It yields the protein CASSLDPVGSPLHF.